This T cell receptor beta chain was profiled in a study of OX40 agonist ivuxolimab in advanced cancers. About the research overall: In this trial design, patients received ivuxolimab intravenously at 0.01 to 10 mg/kg every 2 weeks. Two cutaneous melanoma patients and one hepatocellular carcinoma patient, three in all, had partial responses. General observations from the study: Relatively little clonal expansion, among the lowest observed, appeared in partial responders at 0.1-3.0 mg/kg.

The protocol was immunoSEQ multiplex PCR, while the TCRdb copy is restricted to in-frame clones and leaves out a portion. The data show 72,000 or so clones, approximately 80% seen once. To note about this clone: Antigen specificity is unknown.

This sample comprised CD4+ or CD8+ T cells sorted from blood, obtained in a trial of the OX40 agonist ivuxolimab. The source is an adult with an advanced solid tumor such as melanoma, head and neck, liver or kidney cancer.

The CDR3 protein is CASSPATANHQHF. DNA of the CDR3: TGTGCCAGTAGCCCTGCGACAGCCAATCACCAGCATTTT. This rearrangement joins TRBV19 to TRBJ1-5; a weak D match, TRBD1 (5 bases). Trimming stripped 6 bases from V and 12 bases from J, with 18 bases between. Germline V gene sequence: CDR1 LNHDA, CDR2 SQIVND (reference sequence). There are 13 residues in the CDR3.